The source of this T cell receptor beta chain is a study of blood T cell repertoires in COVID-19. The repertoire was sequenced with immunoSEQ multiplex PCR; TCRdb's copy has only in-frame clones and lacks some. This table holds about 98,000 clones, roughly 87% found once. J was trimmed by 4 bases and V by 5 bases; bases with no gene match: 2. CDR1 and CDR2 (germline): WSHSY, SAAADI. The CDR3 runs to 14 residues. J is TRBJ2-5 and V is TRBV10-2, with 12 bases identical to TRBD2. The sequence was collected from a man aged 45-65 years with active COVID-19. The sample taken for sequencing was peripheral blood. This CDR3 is CASSSTSGGETQYF. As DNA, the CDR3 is TGCGCCAGCAGTTCGACTAGCGGGGGAGAGACCCAGTACTTC.